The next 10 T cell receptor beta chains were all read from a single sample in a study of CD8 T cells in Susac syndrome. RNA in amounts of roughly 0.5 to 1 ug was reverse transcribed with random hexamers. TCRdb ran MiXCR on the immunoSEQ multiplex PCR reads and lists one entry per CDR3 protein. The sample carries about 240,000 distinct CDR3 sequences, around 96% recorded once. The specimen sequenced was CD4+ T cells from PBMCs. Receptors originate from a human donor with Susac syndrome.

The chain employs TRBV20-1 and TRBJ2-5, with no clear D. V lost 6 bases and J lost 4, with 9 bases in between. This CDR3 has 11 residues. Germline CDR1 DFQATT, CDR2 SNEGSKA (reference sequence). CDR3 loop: CSAASRETQYF. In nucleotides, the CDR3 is TGCAGTGCGGCGTCACGAGAGACCCAGTACTTC.

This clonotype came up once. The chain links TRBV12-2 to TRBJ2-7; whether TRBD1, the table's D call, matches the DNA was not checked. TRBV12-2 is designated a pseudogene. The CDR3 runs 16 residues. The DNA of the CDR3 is TGTGCAAGTCGCTTAAGGTCGGGACAGTACCCCTACGAGCAGTACTTC. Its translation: CASRLRSGQYPYEQYF.

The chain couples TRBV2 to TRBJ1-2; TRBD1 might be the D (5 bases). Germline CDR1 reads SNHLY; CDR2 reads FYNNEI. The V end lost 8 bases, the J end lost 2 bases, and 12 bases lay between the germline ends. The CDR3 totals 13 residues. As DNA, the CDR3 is TGTGCCAGCTCTATGCAGGGCAACTATGGCTACACCTTC. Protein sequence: CASSMQGNYGYTF.

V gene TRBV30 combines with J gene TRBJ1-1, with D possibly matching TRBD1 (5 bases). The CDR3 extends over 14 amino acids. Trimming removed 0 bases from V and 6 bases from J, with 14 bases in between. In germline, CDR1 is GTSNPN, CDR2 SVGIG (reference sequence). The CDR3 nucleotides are TGTGCCTGGAGTGTGGGGGGTAGTCTTCCTGAAGCTTTCTTT. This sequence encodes CAWSVGGSLPEAFF.

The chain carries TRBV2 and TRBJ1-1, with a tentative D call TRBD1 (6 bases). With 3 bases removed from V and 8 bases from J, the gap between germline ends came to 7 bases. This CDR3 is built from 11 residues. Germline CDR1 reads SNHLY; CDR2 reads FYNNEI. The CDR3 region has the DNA TGTGCCAGCAGTGAGCAGGGGGAAGCTTTCTTT. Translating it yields CASSEQGEAFF.

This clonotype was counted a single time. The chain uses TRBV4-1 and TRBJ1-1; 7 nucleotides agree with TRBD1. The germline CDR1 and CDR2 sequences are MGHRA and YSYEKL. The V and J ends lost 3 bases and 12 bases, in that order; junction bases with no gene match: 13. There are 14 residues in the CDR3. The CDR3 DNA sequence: TGCGCCAGCAGCCACCCCGGGGGAGGGGGCGGGACTTTCTTT. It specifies CASSHPGGGGGTFF.

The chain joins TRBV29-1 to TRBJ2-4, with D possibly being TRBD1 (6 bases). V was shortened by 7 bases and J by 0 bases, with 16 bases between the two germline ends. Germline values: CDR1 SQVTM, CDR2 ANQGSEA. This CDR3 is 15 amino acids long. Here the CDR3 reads CSAGEPYLAKNIQYF. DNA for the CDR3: TGCAGCGCAGGGGAGCCCTACCTAGCCAAAAACATTCAGTACTTC.

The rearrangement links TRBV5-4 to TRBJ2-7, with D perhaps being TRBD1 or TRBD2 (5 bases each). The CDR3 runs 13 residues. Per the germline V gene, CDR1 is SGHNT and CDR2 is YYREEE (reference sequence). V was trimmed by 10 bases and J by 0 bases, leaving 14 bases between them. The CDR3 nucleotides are TGTGCCGCGAGGGGAGATACCTCCTACGAGCAGTACTTC. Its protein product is CAARGDTSYEQYF.

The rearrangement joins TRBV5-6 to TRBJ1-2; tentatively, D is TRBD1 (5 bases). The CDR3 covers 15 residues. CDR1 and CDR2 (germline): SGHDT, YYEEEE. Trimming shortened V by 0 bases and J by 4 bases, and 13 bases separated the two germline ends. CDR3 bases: TGTGCCAGCAGCTTGGCACCGGGACGGTCCTATGGCTACACCTTC. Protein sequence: CASSLAPGRSYGYTF.

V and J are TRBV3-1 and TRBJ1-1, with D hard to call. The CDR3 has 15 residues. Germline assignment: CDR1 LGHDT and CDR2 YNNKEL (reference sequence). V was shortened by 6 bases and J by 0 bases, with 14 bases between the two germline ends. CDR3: CASSFAGAMNTEAFF. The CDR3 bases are TGTGCCAGCAGTTTCGCAGGAGCTATGAACACTGAAGCTTTCTTT.